The entry below gives a single T cell receptor beta chain sequence along with its context. The sample originates from a study of CD8 T cells in Susac syndrome. TEMRA cells were FACS-enriched, while CD8+ and CD4+ T cells were negatively isolated. RNA in amounts of roughly 0.5 to 1 ug was reverse transcribed with random hexamers. TCRdb passed the immunoSEQ multiplex PCR reads through MiXCR, listing each CDR3 protein once. This table has around 300,000 distinct CDR3 sequences, around nine tenths appearing once. Germline-derived CDR1 and CDR2 are SGHKS and YYEKEE (reference sequence). The V end lost 4 bases, the J end lost 4 bases, and 11 bases lay between the germline ends. The CDR3 loop spans 14 amino acids.

This sequence joins TRBV5-5 and TRBJ2-2; D unclear. Sequenced sample: CD8+ T cells from PBMCs. The clonotype comes from a human donor with multiple sclerosis. The CDR3 nucleotides are TGTGCCAGCAGCAGAGACACGGGCACCGGGGAGCTGTTTTTT. Amino acid sequence: CASSRDTGTGELFF.